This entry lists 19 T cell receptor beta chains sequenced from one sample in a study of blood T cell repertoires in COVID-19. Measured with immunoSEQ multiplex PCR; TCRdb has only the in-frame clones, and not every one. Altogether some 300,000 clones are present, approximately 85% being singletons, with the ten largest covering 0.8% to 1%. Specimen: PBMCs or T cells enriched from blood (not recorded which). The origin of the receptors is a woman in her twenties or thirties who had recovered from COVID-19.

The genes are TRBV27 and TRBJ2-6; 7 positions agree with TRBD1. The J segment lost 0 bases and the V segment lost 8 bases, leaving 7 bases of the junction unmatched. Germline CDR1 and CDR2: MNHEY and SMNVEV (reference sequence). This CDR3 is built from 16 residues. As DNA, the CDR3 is TGTGCCAGCTCCCGCGGACAGGCCTCTGGGGCCAACGTCCTGACTTTC. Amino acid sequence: CASSRGQASGANVLTF.

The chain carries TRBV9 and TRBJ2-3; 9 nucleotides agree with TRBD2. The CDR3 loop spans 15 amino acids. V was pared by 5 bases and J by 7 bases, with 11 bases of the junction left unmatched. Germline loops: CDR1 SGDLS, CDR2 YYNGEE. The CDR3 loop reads CASRAGLAPENTQYF. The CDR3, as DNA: TGTGCCAGCAGAGCGGGACTAGCCCCCGAGAATACGCAGTATTTT.

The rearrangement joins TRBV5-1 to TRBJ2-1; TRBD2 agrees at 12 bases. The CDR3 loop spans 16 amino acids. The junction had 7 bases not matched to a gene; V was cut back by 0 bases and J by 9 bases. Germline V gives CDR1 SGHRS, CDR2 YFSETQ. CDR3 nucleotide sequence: TGCGCCAGCAGCTTGGCTCTAGCGGGAGGGCCAGTTGAGCAGTTCTTC. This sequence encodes CASSLALAGGPVEQFF.

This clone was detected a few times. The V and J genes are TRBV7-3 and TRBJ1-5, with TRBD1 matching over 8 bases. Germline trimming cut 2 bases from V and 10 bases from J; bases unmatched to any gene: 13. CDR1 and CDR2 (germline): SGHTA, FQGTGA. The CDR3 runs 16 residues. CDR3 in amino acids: CASSLVGQVDQQPQHF. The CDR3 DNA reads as TGTGCCAGCAGCTTAGTGGGACAGGTGGATCAACAACCCCAGCATTTT.

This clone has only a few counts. The CDR3: CASSPRVGGDHQPQHF. The DNA of the CDR3 is TGTGCCAGCAGCCCCAGGGTCGGCGGAGACCATCAGCCCCAGCATTTT. V is TRBV6-2 or TRBV6-3 and J is TRBJ1-5, with a weak D call TRBD1 (5 bases). The length of the CDR3 is 16 residues. CDR1 and CDR2 (germline): MNHEY, SVGEGT. V lost 6 bases and J lost 5, with 20 bases in between.

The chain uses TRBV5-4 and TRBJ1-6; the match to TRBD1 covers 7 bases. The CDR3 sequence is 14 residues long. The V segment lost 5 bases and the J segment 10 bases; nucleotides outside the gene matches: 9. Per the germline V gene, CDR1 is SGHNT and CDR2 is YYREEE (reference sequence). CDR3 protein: CASRPGGKGSPLHF. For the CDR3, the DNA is TGTGCCAGCAGGCCAGGGGGGAAGGGGTCACCCCTCCACTTT.

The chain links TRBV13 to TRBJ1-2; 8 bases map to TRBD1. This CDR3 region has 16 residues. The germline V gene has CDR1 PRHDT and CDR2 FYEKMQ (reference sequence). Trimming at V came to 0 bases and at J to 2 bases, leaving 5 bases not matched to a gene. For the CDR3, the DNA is TGTGCCAGCAGCTTAGGAGCAGGGGGCTACAACTATGGCTACACCTTC. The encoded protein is CASSLGAGGYNYGYTF. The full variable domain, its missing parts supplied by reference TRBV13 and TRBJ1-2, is AAGVIQSPRHLIKEKRETATLKCYPIPRHDTVYWYQQGPGQDPQFLISFYEKMQSDKGSIPDRFSAQQFSDYHSELNMSSLELGDSALYFCASSLGAGGYNYGYTFGSGTRLTVV.

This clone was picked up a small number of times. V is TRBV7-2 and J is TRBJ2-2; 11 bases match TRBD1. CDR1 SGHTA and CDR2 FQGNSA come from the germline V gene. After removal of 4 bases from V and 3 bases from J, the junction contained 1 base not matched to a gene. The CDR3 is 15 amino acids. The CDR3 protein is CASSWTGGHTGELFF. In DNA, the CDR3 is TGTGCCAGCAGCTGGACAGGGGGCCACACCGGGGAGCTGTTTTTT.

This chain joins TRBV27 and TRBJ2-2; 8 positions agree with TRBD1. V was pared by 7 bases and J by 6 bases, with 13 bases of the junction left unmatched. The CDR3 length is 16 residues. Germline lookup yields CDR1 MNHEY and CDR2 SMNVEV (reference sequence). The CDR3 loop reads CASTYVVQTGAGELFF. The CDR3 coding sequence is TGTGCCAGCACTTACGTTGTTCAGACAGGGGCCGGGGAGCTGTTTTTT.

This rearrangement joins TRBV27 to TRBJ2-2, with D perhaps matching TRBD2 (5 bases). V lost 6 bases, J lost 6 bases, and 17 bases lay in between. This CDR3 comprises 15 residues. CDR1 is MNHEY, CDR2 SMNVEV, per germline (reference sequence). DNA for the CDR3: TGTGCCAGCAGGCGGGTCCTACCCCACGCCGGGGAGCTGTTTTTT. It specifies CASRRVLPHAGELFF.

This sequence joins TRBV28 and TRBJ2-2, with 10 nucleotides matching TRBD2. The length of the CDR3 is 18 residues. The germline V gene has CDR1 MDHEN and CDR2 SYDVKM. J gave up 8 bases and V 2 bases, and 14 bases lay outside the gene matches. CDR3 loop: CASSLPLAGAVSSGELFF. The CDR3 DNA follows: TGTGCCAGCAGTTTACCCCTAGCGGGGGCCGTATCCTCAGGGGAGCTGTTTTTT.

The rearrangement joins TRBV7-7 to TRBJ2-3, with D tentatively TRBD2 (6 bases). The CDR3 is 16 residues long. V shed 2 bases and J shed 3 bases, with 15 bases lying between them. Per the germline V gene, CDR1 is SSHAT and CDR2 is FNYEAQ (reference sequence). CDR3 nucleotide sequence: TGTGCCAGCAGCTTACGGGGGAATGCCCTTACAGATACGCAGTATTTT. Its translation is CASSLRGNALTDTQYF.

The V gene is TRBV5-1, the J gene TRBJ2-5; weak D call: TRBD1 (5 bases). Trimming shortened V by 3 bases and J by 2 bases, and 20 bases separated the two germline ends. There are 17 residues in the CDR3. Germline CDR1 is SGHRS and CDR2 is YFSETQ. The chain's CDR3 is CASSSFGGAPLQETQYF. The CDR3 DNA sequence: TGCGCCAGCAGCTCATTTGGTGGGGCCCCCCTACAAGAGACCCAGTACTTC.

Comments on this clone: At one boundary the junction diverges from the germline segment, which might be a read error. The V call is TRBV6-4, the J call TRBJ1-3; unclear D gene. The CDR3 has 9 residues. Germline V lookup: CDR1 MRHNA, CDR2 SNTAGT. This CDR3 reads CASNSREHF. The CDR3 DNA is TGTGCCAGCAATTCCCGGGAGCATTTT.

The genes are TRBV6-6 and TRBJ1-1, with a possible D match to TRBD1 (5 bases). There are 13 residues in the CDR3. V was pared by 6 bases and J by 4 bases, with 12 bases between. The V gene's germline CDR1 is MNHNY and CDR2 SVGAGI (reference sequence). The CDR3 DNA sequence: TGTGCCAGCAGGGGAATCGGGGGCACTGAAGCTTTCTTT. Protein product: CASRGIGGTEAFF.

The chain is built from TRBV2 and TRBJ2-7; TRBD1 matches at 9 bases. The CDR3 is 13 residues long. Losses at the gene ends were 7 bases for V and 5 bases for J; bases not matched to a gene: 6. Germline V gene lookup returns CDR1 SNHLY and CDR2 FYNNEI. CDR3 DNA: TGTGCCAGCACCAGGACAGGGGTCCACGAGCAGTACTTC. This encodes CASTRTGVHEQYF.

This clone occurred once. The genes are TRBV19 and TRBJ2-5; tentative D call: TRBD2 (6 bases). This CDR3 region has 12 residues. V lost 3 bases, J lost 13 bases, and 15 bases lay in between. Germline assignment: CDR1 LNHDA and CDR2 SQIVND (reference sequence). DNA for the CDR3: TGTGCCAGTAGTATGGGGGAAGGACTATGGTACTTC. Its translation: CASSMGEGLWYF.

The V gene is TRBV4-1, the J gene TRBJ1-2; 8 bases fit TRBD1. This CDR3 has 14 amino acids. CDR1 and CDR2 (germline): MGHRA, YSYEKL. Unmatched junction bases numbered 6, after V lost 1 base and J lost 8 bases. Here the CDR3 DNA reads TGCGCCAGCAGCCAAGTAAAACAGGGGGACGGCTACACCTTC. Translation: CASSQVKQGDGYTF.

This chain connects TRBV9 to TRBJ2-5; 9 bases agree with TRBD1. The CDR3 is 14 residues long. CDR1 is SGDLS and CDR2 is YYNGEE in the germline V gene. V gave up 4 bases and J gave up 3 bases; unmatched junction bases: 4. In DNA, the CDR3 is TGTGCCAGCAGCCCGTGGGACAGGGAAGAGACCCAGTACTTC. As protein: CASSPWDREETQYF.